The rows below give T cell receptor beta chains drawn from one sample of a study of T cells in Graves' hyperthyroidism and ophthalmopathy. TCRdb called the multiplex PCR reads again in MiXCR, with one record for every CDR3 protein. Among about 350,000 distinct CDR3 sequences listed, approximately 15% were seen once. Sequencing input: blood. Receptors were obtained from a woman between 25 and 40 years old with Graves' hyperthyroidism. The CDR3 runs from the conserved cysteine through the conserved F or W. A D gene is named only where the DNA matches it firmly. Only part of the rows carry a size: once, few, many, or a class if the clone is expanded.

clone_size d_call j_call v_call cdr3_nt cdr3_aa
many - TRBJ2-1 TRBV7-2 TGTGCCAGCAGCTTAGACCACGGGGACGGGCAGTTCTTC CASSLDHGDGQFF
many TRBD1 TRBJ2-7 TRBV6-1 TGTGCCAGCAGGAGTACAGGGGTGGTCAACGAGCAGTACTTC CASRSTGVVNEQYF
many TRBD1 TRBJ1-6 TRBV10-2 TGCGCCAGCAGTACAGGGGACAGCTCCTATAATTCACCCCTCCACTTT CASSTGDSSYNSPLHF
many - TRBJ1-1 TRBV6-1 TGTGCCAGCAGACGCCCGGGACATGGGAACACTGAAGCTTTCTTT CASRRPGHGNTEAFF
- TRBD2 TRBJ2-1 TRBV20-1 TGCAGTGCTAGAGGTTCGACTAGCGGCGAGCAGTTCTTC CSARGSTSGEQFF
few - TRBJ2-7 TRBV7-9 TGTGCCAGCAGTATCGCTGCCGAGCAGTGCTTC CASSIAAEQCF
- - TRBJ1-3 TRBV7-9 TGTGCCAGCAGCCAATGGGGAAACACCATATATTTT CASSQWGNTIYF
many - TRBJ2-7 TRBV11-2 TGTGCCAGCAGCTTAGTAGGGGAGTACGAGCAGTACTTC CASSLVGEYEQYF
- TRBD1 TRBJ2-5 TRBV29-1 TGCAGCGTTACCCGGGACAGGGTCCAAGAGACCCAGTACTTC CSVTRDRVQETQYF
many - TRBJ2-7 TRBV11-2 TGTGCCAGCAGCCCACCCGGGGGCGTCAAAGTCTCCTACGAGCAGTACTTC CASSPPGGVKVSYEQYF
- - TRBJ2-1 TRBV2 TGTGCCAGCACGGACCTTGCCTACAATGAGCAGTTCTTC CASTDLAYNEQFF
- - TRBJ1-2 TRBV10-3 TGTGCCACCGCCACGACAGATGGCTACACCTTC CATATTDGYTF
- - TRBJ2-6 TRBV29-1 TGCAGCGCGGGACAACGCTCTGGGGCCAACGTCCTGACTTTC CSAGQRSGANVLTF
- TRBD2 TRBJ2-3 TRBV28 TGTGCCAGCGGTCCTAGCGGGGAACTTCGGGATACGCAGTATTTT CASGPSGELRDTQYF
- - TRBJ1-6 TRBV6-1 TGTGCCAGCAAGGGTATTCGTTCACCCCTCCACTTT CASKGIRSPLHF
- - TRBJ1-3 TRBV30 TGTGCCTGGAGACCGGGGGGCCGCTCTGGAAACACCATATATTTT CAWRPGGRSGNTIYF
many TRBD2 TRBJ2-1 TRBV20-1 TGCAGTGCACCCGCTATAGCGGGAGGGCACCGCAATGAGCAGTTCTTC CSAPAIAGGHRNEQFF
many - TRBJ1-1 TRBV29-1 TGCAGCGTTGAAGGAGGGGAGACGGCGGGTGAAGCTTTCTTT CSVEGGETAGEAFF
many TRBD2 TRBJ2-3 TRBV19 TGTGCCAGTAGGCGGCCGGGACTAGCGGCGTCCACAGATACGCAGTATTTT CASRRPGLAASTDTQYF
many TRBD1 TRBJ1-5 TRBV6-1 TGTGCCAGCAGGACAGGGTCTGCTCAGCCCCAGCATTTT CASRTGSAQPQHF
few - TRBJ2-3 TRBV2 TGTGCCAGCAGTGATGCTGTGAGGGCCCAGATACAGGAGGCGCAGTATTTT CASSDAVRAQIQEAQYF
- - TRBJ1-3 TRBV6-1 TGTGCTTGCTTGGGCTCCTACTCTGGAAACACCATATATTTT CACLGSYSGNTIYF
many TRBD2 TRBJ2-5 TRBV12-3/TRBV12-4 TGTGCCAGCAGTTGGATAAGCGGGAGTGGAGAGACCCAGTACTTC CASSWISGSGETQYF
- TRBD1 TRBJ1-1 TRBV20-1 TGCAGTGCTAGACCCGACAGGGGCTACACTGAAGCTTTCTTT CSARPDRGYTEAFF
many TRBD2 TRBJ2-5 TRBV20-1 TGCAGTGCTAGCGAACTAGCGGGAGTTTATGAGACCCAGTACTTC CSASELAGVYETQYF
few TRBD2 TRBJ2-1 TRBV20-1 TGCAGTGCTAGAGATCTAGCGGGAGTCGGCAATGAGCAGTTCTTC CSARDLAGVGNEQFF
- - TRBJ2-2 TRBV10-1 TGCGCCAGCGCCTCCGGGACGGCGAACACCGGGGAGCTGTTTTTT CASASGTANTGELFF
few - TRBJ2-1 TRBV4-3 TGCGCCAGCAGCCAAGATCGGCCAACCTCTAGCTCCTACAATGAGCAGTTCTTC CASSQDRPTSSSYNEQFF
- - TRBJ1-2 TRBV29-1 TGCAGCGTTGAAGAACCCCCCTACACCTTC CSVEEPPYTF
- - TRBJ1-1 TRBV5-4 TGTGCCAGCAGCTTTGTAGACAGACTGAACACTGAAGCTTTCTTT CASSFVDRLNTEAFF
many - TRBJ1-1 TRBV29-1 TGCAGCGTCGAGGGTATTAACCGAAACCAAGCTTTCTTT CSVEGINRNQAFF
once - TRBJ1-1 TRBV20-1 TGCAGTGCCACGGACGGGGATCTCATGAACACTGAAGCTTTCTTT CSATDGDLMNTEAFF
many - TRBJ2-7 TRBV28 TGTGCCAGCAGTGAGAAACAGGGACTGGCGGTCGAGCAGTACTTC CASSEKQGLAVEQYF
few TRBD1 TRBJ2-2 TRBV6-2/TRBV6-3 TGTGCCAGCAGTTACCCCGCGGGACAGGCGCCCGGGGAGCTGTTTTTT CASSYPAGQAPGELFF
few TRBD1 TRBJ1-6 TRBV15 TGTGCCACCAGCAGAGATCGCCCAGGGGGGAAGAATTACTCCTATAATTCACCCCTCCACTTT CATSRDRPGGKNYSYNSPLHF
many - TRBJ1-4 TRBV6-1 TGTGCCAGCAGCACACAAATAACAGGGAACCTCAAAAAACTGTTTTTT CASSTQITGNLKKLFF
- TRBD1 TRBJ2-1 TRBV29-1 TGCAGCGTTTGGGGACAGCGCCTCGATGAGCAGTTCTTC CSVWGQRLDEQFF
- TRBD1 TRBJ1-5 TRBV20-1 TGCAGTGCTAGAGCCTCAGGACGACAGGGCTATCAGCCCCAGCATTTT CSARASGRQGYQPQHF
many - TRBJ1-4 TRBV28 TGTGCCAGCAGTTTGATCCCGGGGCCAGGGGATGAAAAACTGTTTTTT CASSLIPGPGDEKLFF
- - TRBJ2-1 TRBV3-1 TGTGCCAGCAGCCAAGACGCCGGGACCCTGTTCTTC CASSQDAGTLFF
- - TRBJ2-6 TRBV20-1 TGCAGTGCTCAACCGGGACAAGATGTTTCTGGGGCCAACGTCCCGACTTTC CSAQPGQDVSGANVPTF
once - TRBJ1-3 TRBV5-8 TGTGCCAGCAGCCACCTACAGATCTCCTCTGGAAACACCATATATTTT CASSHLQISSGNTIYF
few TRBD1 TRBJ2-7 TRBV5-6 TGTGCCAGCAGGGCCCCGGGACAGGGTGATAACGAGCAGTACTTC CASRAPGQGDNEQYF
many TRBD2 TRBJ2-1 TRBV5-6 TGTGCCAGCAGCTTGGGGGACTACAACAATGAGCAGTTCTTC CASSLGDYNNEQFF
few - TRBJ2-1 TRBV5-4 TGTGCCAGCAGCCCCCCTCCGGCGGGAAATGAGCAGTTCTTC CASSPPPAGNEQFF
many TRBD2 TRBJ2-1 TRBV19 TGTGCCAGTAGTATTAGGTCCGGGAGGTCAATGAACAATGAGCAGTTCTTC CASSIRSGRSMNNEQFF
many - TRBJ2-1 TRBV28 TGTGCCAGCAGTCCTACATGGACAGATACCTACCTTACTTACAATGAGCAGTTCTTC CASSPTWTDTYLTYNEQFF
many TRBD2 TRBJ2-7 TRBV6-1 TGTGCCAGCAGCCCGGCGGGGGACTACTACGAGCAGTACTTC CASSPAGDYYEQYF
many - TRBJ2-3 TRBV28 TGTGCCAGCAGTGAAGTCCCCCCGAACGCAGATACGCAGTATTTT CASSEVPPNADTQYF
many - TRBJ1-1 TRBV6-6 TGTGCCAGCAGTTACGGGGGCCCTAACACTGAAGCTTTCTTT CASSYGGPNTEAFF
few TRBD2 TRBJ2-1 TRBV19 TGTGCCAGTAGTACTAGCGGGAGTGTGTATGAGCAGTTCTTC CASSTSGSVYEQFF
many - TRBJ2-5 TRBV7-7 TGTGCTAGCAGCCCTAGGGGGACGGAGACCCAGTACTTC CASSPRGTETQYF
- - TRBJ2-6 TRBV6-2/TRBV6-3 TGTGCCAGCAGTTACTTCGGGGGAACTGGGGCCAACGTCCTGACTTTC CASSYFGGTGANVLTF
many - TRBJ2-5 TRBV11-2 TGTGCCAGCAGCTTAGATTCCGGGTTCCAAGAGACCCAGTACTTC CASSLDSGFQETQYF
- - TRBJ2-2 TRBV27 TGTGCCAGCAGTCGCGGGACAGCCCCGGGGACCGGGGAGCTGTTTTTT CASSRGTAPGTGELFF
many TRBD2 TRBJ2-1 TRBV11-2 TGTGCCAGCAGCCTTCGGACTAGCGGTCAGGTGGATGAGCAGTTCTTC CASSLRTSGQVDEQFF
many - TRBJ2-5 TRBV30 TGTGCCTGGAGTTACGGGACGCTGGAGACCCAGTACTTC CAWSYGTLETQYF
many - TRBJ1-1 TRBV6-1 TGTGCCACCACCGACCCCGGGAGTGAAGCTTTCTTT CATTDPGSEAFF
many - TRBJ2-1 TRBV2 TGTGCCAGCAGTGAAAGTGAAGACAATGAGCAGTTCTTC CASSESEDNEQFF